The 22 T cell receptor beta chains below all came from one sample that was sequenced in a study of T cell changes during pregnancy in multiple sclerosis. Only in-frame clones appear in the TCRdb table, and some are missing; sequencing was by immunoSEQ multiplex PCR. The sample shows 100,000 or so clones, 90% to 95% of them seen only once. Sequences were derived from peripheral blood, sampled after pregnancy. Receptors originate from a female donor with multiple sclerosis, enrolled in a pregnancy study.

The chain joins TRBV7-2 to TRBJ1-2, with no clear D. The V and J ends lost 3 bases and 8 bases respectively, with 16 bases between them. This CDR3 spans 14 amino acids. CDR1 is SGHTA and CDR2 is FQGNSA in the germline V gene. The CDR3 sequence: CASSLNRDREGYTF. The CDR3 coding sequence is TGTGCCAGCAGCTTGAATCGGGATAGGGAGGGCTACACCTTC.

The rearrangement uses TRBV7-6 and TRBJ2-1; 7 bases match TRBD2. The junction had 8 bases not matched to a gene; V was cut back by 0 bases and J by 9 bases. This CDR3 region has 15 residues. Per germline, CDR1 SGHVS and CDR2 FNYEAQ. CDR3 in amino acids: CASSLAGGPMSEQFF. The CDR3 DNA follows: TGTGCCAGCAGCTTAGCGGGAGGGCCTATGTCTGAGCAGTTCTTC.

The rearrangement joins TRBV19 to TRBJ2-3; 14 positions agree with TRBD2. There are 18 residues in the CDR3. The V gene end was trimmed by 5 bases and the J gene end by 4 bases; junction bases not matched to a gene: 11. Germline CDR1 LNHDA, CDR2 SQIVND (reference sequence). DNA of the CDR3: TGTGCCAGTAGTGCTGCGGGACTAGCGGGAGTAGGGGCAGATACGCAGTATTTT. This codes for CASSAAGLAGVGADTQYF.

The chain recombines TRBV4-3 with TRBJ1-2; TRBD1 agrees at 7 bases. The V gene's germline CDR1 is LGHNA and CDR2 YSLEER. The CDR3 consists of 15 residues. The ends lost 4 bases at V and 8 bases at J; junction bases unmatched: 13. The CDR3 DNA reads TGCGCCAGCAGCCCCAGGGGGGTGGGATTGAAGGGCTACACCTTC. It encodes CASSPRGVGLKGYTF.

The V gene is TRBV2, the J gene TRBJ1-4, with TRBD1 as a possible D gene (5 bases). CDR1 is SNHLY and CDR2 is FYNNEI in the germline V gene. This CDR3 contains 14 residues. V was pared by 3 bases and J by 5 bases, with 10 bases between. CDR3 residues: CASSDVGQNEKLFF. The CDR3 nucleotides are TGTGCCAGCAGTGACGTGGGGCAGAATGAAAAACTGTTTTTT.

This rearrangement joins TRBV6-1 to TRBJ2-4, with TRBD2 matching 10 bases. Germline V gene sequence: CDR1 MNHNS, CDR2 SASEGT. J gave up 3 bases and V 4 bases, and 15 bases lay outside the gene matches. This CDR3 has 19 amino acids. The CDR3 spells CASSALTSGERSGKNIQYF. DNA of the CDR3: TGTGCCAGCAGTGCCTTAACTAGCGGGGAGAGGAGTGGCAAAAACATTCAGTACTTC.

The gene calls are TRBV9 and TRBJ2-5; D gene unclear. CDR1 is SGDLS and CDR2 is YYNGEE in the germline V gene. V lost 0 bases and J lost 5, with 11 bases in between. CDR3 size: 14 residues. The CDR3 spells CASSVGGVEETQYF. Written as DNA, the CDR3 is TGTGCCAGCAGCGTAGGCGGTGTAGAGGAGACCCAGTACTTC.

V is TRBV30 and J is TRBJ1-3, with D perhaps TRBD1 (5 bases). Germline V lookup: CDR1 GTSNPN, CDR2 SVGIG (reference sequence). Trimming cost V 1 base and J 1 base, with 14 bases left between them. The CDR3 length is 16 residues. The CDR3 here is CAWSAVRDDSGNTIYF. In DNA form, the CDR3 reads TGTGCCTGGAGTGCCGTCAGGGATGATTCTGGAAACACCATATATTTT.

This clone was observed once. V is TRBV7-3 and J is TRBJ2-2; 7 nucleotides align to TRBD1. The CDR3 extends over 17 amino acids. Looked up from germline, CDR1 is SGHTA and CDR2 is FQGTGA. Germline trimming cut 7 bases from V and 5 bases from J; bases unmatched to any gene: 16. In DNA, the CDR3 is TGTGCCAGCACCCCAGGGGGTGGGGCCCTCCCAACCGGGGAGCTGTTTTTT. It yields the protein CASTPGGGALPTGELFF.

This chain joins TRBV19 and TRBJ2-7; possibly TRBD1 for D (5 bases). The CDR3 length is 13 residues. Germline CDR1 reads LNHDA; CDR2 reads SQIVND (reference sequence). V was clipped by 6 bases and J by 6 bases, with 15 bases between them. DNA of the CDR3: TGTGCCAGTAGCACCAGGGTTCGGTTCGAGCAGTACTTC. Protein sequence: CASSTRVRFEQYF.

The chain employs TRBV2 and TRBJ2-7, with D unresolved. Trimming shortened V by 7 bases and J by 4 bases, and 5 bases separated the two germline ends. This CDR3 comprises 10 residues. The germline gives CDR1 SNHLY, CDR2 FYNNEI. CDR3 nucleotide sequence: TGTGCCAGCAATCGGTACGAGCAGTACTTC. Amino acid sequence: CASNRYEQYF.

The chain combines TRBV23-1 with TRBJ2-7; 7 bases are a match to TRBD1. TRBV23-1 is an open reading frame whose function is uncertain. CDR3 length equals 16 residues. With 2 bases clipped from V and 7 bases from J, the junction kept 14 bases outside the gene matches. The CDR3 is CASSQVGGAPSGEQYF. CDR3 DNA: TGCGCCAGCAGTCAAGTAGGGGGCGCCCCGTCGGGGGAGCAGTACTTC.

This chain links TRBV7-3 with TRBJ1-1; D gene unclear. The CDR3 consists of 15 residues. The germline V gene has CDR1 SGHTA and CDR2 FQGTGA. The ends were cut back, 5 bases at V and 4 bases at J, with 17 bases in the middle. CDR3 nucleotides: TGTGCCAGCAGCCCTCTTGTGCGGCTGCGCACTGAAGCTTTCTTT. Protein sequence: CASSPLVRLRTEAFF.

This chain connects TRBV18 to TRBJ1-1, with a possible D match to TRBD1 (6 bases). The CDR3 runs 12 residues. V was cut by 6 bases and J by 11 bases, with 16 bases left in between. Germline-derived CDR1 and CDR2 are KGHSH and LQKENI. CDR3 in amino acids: CASSPQGLDAFF. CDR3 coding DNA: TGTGCCAGCTCCCCCCAGGGGCTAGATGCTTTCTTT.

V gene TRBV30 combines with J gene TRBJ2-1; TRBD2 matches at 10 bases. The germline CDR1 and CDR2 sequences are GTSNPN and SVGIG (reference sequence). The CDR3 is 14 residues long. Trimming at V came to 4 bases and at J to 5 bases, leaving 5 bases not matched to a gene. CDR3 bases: TGTGCCTGGACCACTAGCGGGACGAACAATGAGCAGTTCTTC. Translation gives CAWTTSGTNNEQFF.

CDR3 in amino acids: CASSSPDRATEAFF. The CDR3 nucleotides are TGTGCCAGCAGTTCCCCGGACAGGGCCACTGAAGCTTTCTTT. V is TRBV27 and J is TRBJ1-1; 8 nucleotides align to TRBD1. Germline V lookup: CDR1 MNHEY, CDR2 SMNVEV (reference sequence). The CDR3 spans 14 residues. Germline trimming cut 4 bases from V and 4 bases from J; bases unmatched to any gene: 5.

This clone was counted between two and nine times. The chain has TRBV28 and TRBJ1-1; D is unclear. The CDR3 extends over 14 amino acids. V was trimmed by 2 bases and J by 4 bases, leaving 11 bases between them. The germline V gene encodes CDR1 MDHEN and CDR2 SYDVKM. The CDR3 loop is CASSLVKGGTEAFF. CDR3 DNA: TGTGCCAGCAGTTTAGTAAAGGGAGGCACTGAAGCTTTCTTT. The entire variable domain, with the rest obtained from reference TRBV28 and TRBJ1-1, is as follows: DVKVTQSSRYLVKRTGEKVFLECVQDMDHENMFWYRQDPGLGLRLIYFSYDVKMKEKGDIPEGYSVSREKKERFSLILESASTNQTSMYLCASSLVKGGTEAFFGQGTRLTVV.

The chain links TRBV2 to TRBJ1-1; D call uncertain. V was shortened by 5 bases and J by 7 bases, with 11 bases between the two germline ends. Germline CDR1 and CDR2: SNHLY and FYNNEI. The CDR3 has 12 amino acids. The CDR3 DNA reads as TGTGCCAGCAGTATTTCCGGTTTTGAAGCTTTCTTT. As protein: CASSISGFEAFF.

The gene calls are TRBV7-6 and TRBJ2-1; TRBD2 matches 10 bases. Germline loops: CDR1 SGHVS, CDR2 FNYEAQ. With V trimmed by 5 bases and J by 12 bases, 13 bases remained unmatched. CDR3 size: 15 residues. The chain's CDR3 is CASSPSRLAGVGQFF. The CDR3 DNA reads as TGTGCCAGCAGCCCTAGTAGGCTAGCGGGAGTCGGGCAGTTCTTC.

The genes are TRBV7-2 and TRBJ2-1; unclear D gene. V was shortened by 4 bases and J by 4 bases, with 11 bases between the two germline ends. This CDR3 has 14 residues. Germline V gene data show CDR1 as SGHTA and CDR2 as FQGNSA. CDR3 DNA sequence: TGTGCCAGCAGCTCGCGCGCGCTATACAATGAGCAGTTCTTC. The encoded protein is CASSSRALYNEQFF. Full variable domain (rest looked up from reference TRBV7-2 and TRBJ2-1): GAGVSQSPSNKVTEKGKDVELRCDPISGHTALYWYRQSLGQGLEFLIYFQGNSAPDKSGLPSDRFSAERTGGSVSTLTIQRTQQEDSAVYLCASSSRALYNEQFFGPGTRLTVL.

CDR3 DNA: TGCGCCAGCAGTGCGGCCACAGGGACCTATGGCTACACCTTC. Its protein is CASSAATGTYGYTF. The chain uses TRBV10-2 and TRBJ1-2, with a possible D match to TRBD1 (6 bases). Germline loops: CDR1 WSHSY, CDR2 SAAADI. V lost 4 bases and J 4 bases, leaving 13 bases between the germline ends. The CDR3 is 14 amino acids.

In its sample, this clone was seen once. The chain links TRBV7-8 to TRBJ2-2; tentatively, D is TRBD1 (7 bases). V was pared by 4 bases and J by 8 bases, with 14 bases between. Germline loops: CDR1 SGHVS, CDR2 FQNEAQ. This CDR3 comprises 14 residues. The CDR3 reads CASSYRGGGGELFF. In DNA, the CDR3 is TGTGCCAGCAGCTACAGGGGAGGAGGAGGGGAGCTGTTTTTT.